The 17 T cell receptor beta chains listed next were all sequenced from one sample in a study of metastatic and nonmetastatic thyroid tumors. Using MiXCR, TCRdb reanalyzed the PCR reads. This table has some 22,000 clones, about 24% appearing once. Patients were all untreated before their thyroid surgery. The sample comprised tumor tissue. These receptors originate from a male donor with papillary thyroid cancer or a benign thyroid nodule (not recorded which). Some clones in this sample may be carry-over from other donors' samples.

In this sample, this clone is medium-sized. This sequence joins TRBV27 and TRBJ2-7; D not certain. CDR3 size: 16 residues. Trimming removed 5 bases from V and 0 bases from J, with 17 bases in between. Germline V lookup: CDR1 MNHEY, CDR2 SMNVEV (reference sequence). CDR3 DNA: TGTGCCAGCAGTCCACGCATAAACCCTAGCTCCTACGAGCAGTACTTC. Amino acid sequence: CASSPRINPSSYEQYF.

This clone was detected only a few times. A read error is possible here, since a much larger clone lies one base away. The chain carries TRBV6-5 and TRBJ2-5, with D possibly being TRBD2 (5 bases). The CDR3 is 14 amino acids. Per the germline V gene, CDR1 is MNHEY and CDR2 is SVGAGI. In nucleotides, the CDR3 is TGTGCCAGCAGTTACTCCGGGATCGAAGAGACCCGGTACTTC. As protein: CASSYSGIEETRYF.

This clone was detected ten times or more. This sequence joins TRBV7-8 and TRBJ2-7, with D tentatively TRBD2 (6 bases). Looked up from germline, CDR1 is SGHVS and CDR2 is FQNEAQ. V was pared by 4 bases and J by 2 bases, with 15 bases between. The CDR3 runs 15 residues. The CDR3 region is CASSYGQASAYEQYF. DNA for the CDR3: TGTGCCAGCAGCTATGGACAAGCTAGCGCCTACGAGCAGTACTTC.

The J gene is TRBJ2-1, the V gene TRBV7-6; D is perhaps TRBD2 (6 bases). CDR1 is SGHVS, CDR2 FNYEAQ, per germline. This CDR3 comprises 17 residues. Trimming left V 6 bases short and J 0 bases short, with 18 bases between. In DNA, the CDR3 is TGTGCCAGCAGACTAGCCCCCGCGGGGCCCTCCTACAATGAGCAGTTCTTC. Protein product: CASRLAPAGPSYNEQFF.

The CDR3 region is CATSRDSWGWTVITDTQYF. In nucleotides, the CDR3 is TGTGCCACCAGCAGAGATTCATGGGGCTGGACAGTGATCACAGATACGCAGTATTTT. The chain carries TRBV15 and TRBJ2-3; TRBD1 might be the D (6 bases). Deletions cut 0 bases from V and 2 bases from J, with 21 bases between. The CDR3 sequence is 19 residues long. CDR1 and CDR2 from the germline V gene are LNHNV and YYDKDF (reference sequence).

The sample holds many counts of this clone. This chain connects TRBV5-5 to TRBJ2-7; 7 nucleotides line up with TRBD2. V shed 0 bases and J 3 bases; nucleotides not matched to a gene: 9. From germline, CDR1 is SGHKS and CDR2 YYEKEE (reference sequence). This CDR3 is 16 amino acids long. CDR3 coding DNA: TGTGCCAGCAGCTTGGCGGCTAGCGGAGTAGGCTACGAGCAGTACTTC. Amino acid sequence: CASSLAASGVGYEQYF.

This clone has ten or more counts. Other DNA sequences in this specimen translate into the identical CDR3. This chain connects TRBV4-3 to TRBJ2-7, with TRBD1 identical over 10 bases. V lost 9 bases and J lost 2; bases outside the gene matches: 10. The CDR3 is 15 residues long. Germline V gene data show CDR1 as LGHNA and CDR2 as YSLEER. This chain's CDR3 is CASAPLDRGPYEQYF. DNA for the CDR3: TGCGCCAGTGCTCCTCTCGACAGGGGGCCCTACGAGCAGTACTTC.

This clone was seen repeatedly, ten times or more. The chain combines TRBV10-2 with TRBJ2-1; 16 nucleotides line up with TRBD2. Trimming took 10 bases from V and 13 from J; bases not matched to a gene: 10. The CDR3 is 14 residues long. Germline CDR1 WSHSY, CDR2 SAAADI. The CDR3 loop reads CATSGLAGGGRQFF. In DNA, the CDR3 is TGCGCCACCTCGGGACTAGCGGGGGGGGGACGTCAGTTCTTC.

In the case of this clone: This may come from a read error, since a much larger clone is one base off. The chain carries TRBV5-8 and TRBJ1-5; no clear D gene. Germline V gene sequence: CDR1 SGHTS, CDR2 YDEGEE. Trimming pared 6 bases from V and 5 bases from J, leaving 12 bases between. The CDR3 sequence is 13 residues long. CDR3 coding DNA: TGTGCCAGCATCGACCCGGATGATCAGCCCCAGCATTTT. This translates into CASIDPDDQPQHF.

This clone was counted a few times. A read error may account for a junction end that differs from germline. The chain links TRBV6-2 or TRBV6-3 to TRBJ2-5; unclear D gene. Germline CDR1 MNHEY, CDR2 SVGEGT. This CDR3 comprises 13 residues. In DNA form, the CDR3 reads TGTGCCAGCAGATACTCGGTGGAAGAGACCCAGTACTTC. Amino acid sequence: CASRYSVEETQYF.

There are many counts of this clone. The chain uses TRBV7-8 and TRBJ1-1; D may be TRBD1 (5 bases). The CDR3 runs 13 residues. Germline CDR1 reads SGHVS; CDR2 reads FQNEAQ. Trimming left V 3 bases short and J 3 bases short, with 8 bases between. This chain's CDR3 is CASSLRGDTEAFF. CDR3 bases: TGTGCCAGCAGCTTGCGGGGGGACACTGAAGCTTTCTTT. The full variable domain, completed using reference TRBV7-8 and TRBJ1-1, is GAGVSQSPRYKVAKRGQDVALRCDPISGHVSLFWYQQALGQGPEFLTYFQNEAQLDKSGLPSDRFFAERPEGSVSTLKIQRTQQEDSAVYLCASSLRGDTEAFFGQGTRLTVV.

This clone ranks as medium-sized. The J gene is TRBJ1-2, the V gene TRBV19; D is perhaps TRBD1 (6 bases). The CDR3 is 15 residues long. Looked up from germline, CDR1 is LNHDA and CDR2 is SQIVND (reference sequence). V gave up 5 bases and J gave up 4 bases, with 17 bases separating them. This CDR3 reads CASSPDSGGSYGYTF. The CDR3 nucleotides read TGTGCCAGTAGTCCGGACAGCGGGGGTAGCTATGGCTACACCTTC.

To note about this clone: A read error may explain this, as a much larger clone is one base away. The chain carries TRBV29-1 and TRBJ2-1, with 7 nucleotides matching TRBD1. The trim removed 7 bases at V and 0 bases at J, leaving 6 bases unmatched. The CDR3 covers 14 residues. From germline, CDR1 is SQVTM and CDR2 ANQGSEA. The CDR3 region is CSAEGQLSYNEQFF. CDR3 DNA: TGCAGCGCCGAGGGACAGCTCTCCTACAATGAGCAGTTCTTC.

This clone was detected only a few times. V and J are TRBV7-8 and TRBJ2-2; TRBD2 aligns across 8 bases. Looked up from germline, CDR1 is SGHVS and CDR2 is FQNEAQ. The CDR3 consists of 16 residues. J gave up 0 bases and V 3 bases, and 3 bases lay outside the gene matches. The CDR3: CASSFPSGSNTGELFF. In DNA, the CDR3 is TGTGCCAGCAGCTTCCCTAGCGGGTCGAACACCGGGGAGCTGTTTTTT. Full variable domain (missing parts from reference TRBV7-8 and TRBJ2-2): GAGVSQSPRYKVAKRGQDVALRCDPISGHVSLFWYQQALGQGPEFLTYFQNEAQLDKSGLPSDRFFAERPEGSVSTLKIQRTQQEDSAVYLCASSFPSGSNTGELFFGEGSRLTVL.

This clone was counted many times. This chain links TRBV2 with TRBJ2-7; TRBD1 aligns across 7 bases. The CDR3 totals 18 residues. CDR1 and CDR2 from the germline V gene are SNHLY and FYNNEI. Trimming removed 8 bases from V and 6 bases from J; junction bases left unmatched: 25. This chain's CDR3 is CASYSTLGLTGLSFEQYF. The CDR3 DNA follows: TGTGCCAGCTATTCCACCCTCGGTCTGACAGGGTTGTCGTTCGAGCAGTACTTC.

The sample holds a few counts of this clone. The V call is TRBV28, the J call TRBJ2-7; 12 bases agree with TRBD2. Germline V CDR1 and CDR2: MDHEN, SYDVKM. The trim removed 5 bases at V and 0 bases at J, leaving 14 bases unmatched. The CDR3 has 19 residues. The CDR3 DNA is TGTGCCAGCAGTCCTAGACTAGCGGGAGAAGTCGCGATCTCCTACGAGCAGTACTTC. Residues: CASSPRLAGEVAISYEQYF.

The CDR3, as DNA: TGTGCCAGCAGTTCCCAGGAGATGGTGGGGGGGAGTTCCTACGAGCAGTACTTC. Its protein is CASSSQEMVGGSSYEQYF. This chain links TRBV28 with TRBJ2-7; 7 bases fit TRBD2. The CDR3 runs 18 residues. The V and J ends lost 4 bases and 1 base, in that order; junction bases with no gene match: 16. Germline loops: CDR1 MDHEN, CDR2 SYDVKM.